These 32 T cell receptor beta chains were sequenced from one sample in a study of cytomegalovirus exposure and HLA in healthy donors. Vbeta (60) and Jbeta (13) primers were used in the PCR. Measured with immunoSEQ multiplex PCR; TCRdb has only the in-frame clones, and not every one. In the table there are about 190,000 clones, roughly 77% of which are singletons. The sample consisted of PBMCs. The source of these receptors is a woman aged 25-40 years in good health and CMV-seropositive.

Here the CDR3 DNA reads TGTGCCAGCAGCTTGGCGGGATCTAACTACAATGAGCAGTTCTTC. As protein: CASSLAGSNYNEQFF. The genes are TRBV5-6 and TRBJ2-1; D may be TRBD2 (5 bases). CDR1 and CDR2 (germline): SGHDT, YYEEEE. V was shortened by 0 bases and J by 3 bases, with 10 bases between the two germline ends. The CDR3 loop spans 15 amino acids.

This chain joins TRBV4-1 and TRBJ2-1; 7 bases match TRBD2. Germline V gene data show CDR1 as MGHRA and CDR2 as YSYEKL. The CDR3 runs 15 residues. V was clipped by 1 base and J by 5 bases; unmatched bases: 5. The CDR3 region has the DNA TGCGCCAGCAGCCAAGTTCGTCTAGCGGACAATGAGCAGTTCTTC. It encodes CASSQVRLADNEQFF.

In DNA form, the CDR3 reads TGCGCCAGCAGCCACCCGGGACTGGTGGAGACCCAGTACTTC. Amino acid sequence: CASSHPGLVETQYF. The chain recombines TRBV4-1 with TRBJ2-5; TRBD2 is a possible D gene (6 bases). Trimming left V 3 bases short and J 5 bases short, with 13 bases between. CDR3 length: 14 residues. Germline V CDR1 and CDR2: MGHRA, YSYEKL.

This chain connects TRBV6-5 to TRBJ1-2; 9 bases map to TRBD1. Germline V gene data show CDR1 as MNHEY and CDR2 as SVGAGI. J gave up 8 bases and V 2 bases, and 9 bases lay outside the gene matches. The CDR3 consists of 15 residues. The CDR3 sequence is CASSYAGQGVEGYTF. The CDR3 DNA follows: TGTGCCAGCAGTTACGCGGGACAGGGTGTCGAGGGCTACACCTTC.

The chain has TRBV5-1 and TRBJ1-1; TRBD1 matches at 7 bases. CDR3 length: 14 residues. Losses at the gene ends were 0 bases for V and 6 bases for J; bases not matched to a gene: 5. Germline CDR1 SGHRS, CDR2 YFSETQ. CDR3 DNA sequence: TGCGCCAGCAGCTTGGAAGGGGGCAGGGCTGAAGCTTTCTTT. As protein: CASSLEGGRAEAFF. Supplemented by reference TRBV5-1 and TRBJ1-1, the full variable domain reads KAGVTQTPRYLIKTRGQQVTLSCSPISGHRSVSWYQQTPGQGLQFLFEYFSETQRNKGNFPGRFSGRQFSNSRSEMNVSTLELGDSALYLCASSLEGGRAEAFFGQGTRLTVV.

V is TRBV27 and J is TRBJ1-3, with 7 nucleotides matching TRBD1. After removal of 8 bases from V and 0 bases from J, the junction contained 4 bases not matched to a gene. The germline gives CDR1 MNHEY, CDR2 SMNVEV (reference sequence). The CDR3 runs 14 residues. The CDR3 sequence is CASRGQTSGNTIYF. CDR3 coding DNA: TGTGCCAGCCGGGGACAGACCTCTGGAAACACCATATATTTT.

The chain uses TRBV6-1 and TRBJ2-3, with 9 bases aligning to TRBD2. Trimming took 9 bases from V and 6 from J; bases not matched to a gene: 10. Germline assignment: CDR1 MNHNS and CDR2 SASEGT. The CDR3 extends over 14 amino acids. The CDR3 loop is CARIPSGVGDTQYF. The CDR3 DNA is TGTGCCAGGATACCTAGCGGGGTTGGGGATACGCAGTATTTT.

This clone was counted a single time. V usage is TRBV7-9 and J usage is TRBJ2-2; D unresolved. V lost 0 bases to trimming and J lost 2 bases, with 13 bases between them. The CDR3 totals 17 residues. Germline lookup yields CDR1 SEHNR and CDR2 FQNEAQ (reference sequence). CDR3 nucleotides: TGTGCCAGCAGCTTAGCGCGTTTCGGCGGTAACACCGGGGAGCTGTTTTTT. Its translation is CASSLARFGGNTGELFF.

CDR3 in DNA: TGTGCCAGCAGCTTAGGAGGGCTTAAGGACACCGGGGAGCTGTTTTTT. Translation: CASSLGGLKDTGELFF. V is TRBV11-3 and J is TRBJ2-2; D is possibly TRBD2 (5 bases). Trimming removed 1 base from V and 3 bases from J, with 12 bases in between. CDR1 and CDR2 (germline): SGHNT, YENEEA. CDR3 length equals 16 residues.

J is TRBJ2-1 and V is TRBV5-6; 7 nucleotides line up with TRBD2. The CDR3 is 16 amino acids. V gave up 0 bases and J gave up 4 bases; unmatched junction bases: 7. Germline V lookup: CDR1 SGHDT, CDR2 YYEEEE. The CDR3: CASSLALSGNYNEQFF. The CDR3 DNA reads as TGTGCCAGCAGCTTGGCACTGAGCGGGAATTACAATGAGCAGTTCTTC.

This chain joins TRBV28 and TRBJ2-7, with 8 bases aligning to TRBD1. The CDR3 covers 16 residues. Trimming took 5 bases from V and 2 from J; bases not matched to a gene: 11. Germline-derived CDR1 and CDR2 are MDHEN and SYDVKM. The CDR3 DNA sequence: TGTGCCAGCAGTCCACTAATCTGGGACAGGACCTACGAGCAGTACTTC. Protein sequence: CASSPLIWDRTYEQYF.

This chain links TRBV7-9 with TRBJ2-5; the D is unclear. V was trimmed by 1 base and J by 2 bases, leaving 8 bases between them. This CDR3 has 14 amino acids. In germline, CDR1 is SEHNR, CDR2 FQNEAQ (reference sequence). The CDR3 coding sequence is TGTGCCAGCAGCTTAGACTCCCGGCAAGAGACCCAGTACTTC. As protein: CASSLDSRQETQYF.

The CDR3 bases are TGTGCCAGCAGTGAAGCGTCAGCTAACTATGGCTACACCTTC. This sequence encodes CASSEASANYGYTF. The rearrangement joins TRBV2 to TRBJ1-2; no firm D call. The V gene lost 0 bases and the J gene lost 0 bases, with 5 bases spanning the gap. CDR1 and CDR2 (germline): SNHLY, FYNNEI. The CDR3 runs to 14 residues. Complete variable domain (other parts from reference TRBV2 and TRBJ1-2): EPEVTQTPSHQVTQMGQEVILRCVPISNHLYFYWYRQILGQKVEFLVSFYNNEISEKSEIFDDQFSVERPDGSNFTLKIRSTKLEDSAMYFCASSEASANYGYTFGSGTRLTVV.

The chain employs TRBV6-1 and TRBJ2-7; a possible D gene is TRBD2 (6 bases). V lost 8 bases and J 5 bases, leaving 16 bases between the germline ends. Germline V lookup: CDR1 MNHNS, CDR2 SASEGT. The CDR3 sequence is 13 residues long. As DNA, the CDR3 is TGTGCCAGCCGACCCGGGAGTAGGGACGAGCAGTACTTC. This encodes CASRPGSRDEQYF.

The chain is built from TRBV5-8 and TRBJ1-2; no firm D call. V was clipped by 1 base and J by 2 bases, with 3 bases between them. The CDR3 extends over 12 amino acids. Per germline, CDR1 SGHTS and CDR2 YDEGEE. CDR3 DNA: TGTGCCAGCAGCTTGTCAAACTATGGCTACACCTTC. Translated, it gives CASSLSNYGYTF.

The V call is TRBV25-1, the J call TRBJ1-6; 8 bases match TRBD1. V shed 7 bases, J shed 5 bases, and the junction held 10 bases outside the gene matches. The germline CDR1 and CDR2 sequences are MGHDK and SYGVNS. The CDR3 sequence is 16 residues long. In nucleotides, the CDR3 is TGTGCCAGCAACCTCGGGACAGGAGGTCATAATTCACCCCTCCACTTT. Protein sequence: CASNLGTGGHNSPLHF.

A few counts support this clone. The CDR3 nucleotides are TGTGCCAGCAGTCTGTGGACAGGGAACACTGAAGCTTTCTTT. Encoded protein: CASSLWTGNTEAFF. The chain carries TRBV6-1 and TRBJ1-1; 7 nucleotides agree with TRBD1. Trimming removed 5 bases from V and 1 base from J; junction bases left unmatched: 4. Germline-derived CDR1 and CDR2 are MNHNS and SASEGT. The CDR3 is made up of 14 amino acids.

This clone was detected only once. This chain joins TRBV11-3 and TRBJ2-5; maybe TRBD1 (6 bases). V was shortened by 4 bases and J by 5 bases, with 14 bases between the two germline ends. The CDR3 has 14 residues. Per germline, CDR1 SGHNT and CDR2 YENEEA. As DNA, the CDR3 is TGTGCCAGCAGCTCCGGACAGCCGGACGAGACCCAGTACTTC. Its translation: CASSSGQPDETQYF.

The gene calls are TRBV19 and TRBJ1-1; weak D call: TRBD1 (6 bases). The V gene's germline CDR1 is LNHDA and CDR2 SQIVND (reference sequence). V lost 7 bases, J lost 1 base, and 10 bases lay in between. This CDR3 comprises 13 residues. The CDR3 nucleotides read TGTGCCAGTACCGAACAGGGGAACACTGAAGCTTTCTTT. It yields the protein CASTEQGNTEAFF.

As to this clone: One end of the junction varies from germline; a read error may be responsible. The chain carries TRBV7-9 and TRBJ1-5; a weak D match, TRBD1 (5 bases). Germline-derived CDR1 and CDR2 are SEHNR and FQNEAQ (reference sequence). CDR3 length equals 17 residues. CDR3 protein: CSSSFGGVERSNQPQHF. Here the CDR3 DNA reads TGTTCCAGCAGCTTCGGAGGGGTTGAACGGAGCAATCAGCCCCAGCATTTT. The entire variable domain, with the rest obtained from reference TRBV7-9 and TRBJ1-5, is as follows: DTGVSQNPRHKITKRGQNVTFRCDPISEHNRLYWYRQTLGQGPEFLTYFQNEAQLEKSRLLSDRFSAERPKGSFSTLEIQRTEQGDSAMYLCSSSFGGVERSNQPQHFGDGTRLSIL.

This clone has a handful of counts. This chain links TRBV7-6 with TRBJ2-2; 13 positions match TRBD2. Germline V gene sequence: CDR1 SGHVS, CDR2 FNYEAQ. This CDR3 is 18 amino acids long. V shed 5 bases and J 6 bases; nucleotides not matched to a gene: 12. CDR3 loop: CASSPGTSGDEVSGELFF. The CDR3 DNA reads as TGTGCCAGCAGCCCCGGGACTAGCGGGGACGAAGTCTCCGGGGAGCTGTTTTTT. Together with reference TRBV7-6 and TRBJ2-2, the CDR3 gives the full variable domain: GAGVSQSPRYKVTKRGQDVALRCDPISGHVSLYWYRQALGQGPEFLTYFNYEAQQDKSGLPNDRFSAERPEGSISTLTIQRTEQRDSAMYRCASSPGTSGDEVSGELFFGEGSRLTVL.

The rearrangement uses TRBV28 and TRBJ2-7; no firm D call. The CDR3 length is 12 residues. Per the germline V gene, CDR1 is MDHEN and CDR2 is SYDVKM. V lost 6 bases and J 5 bases, leaving 11 bases between the germline ends. The CDR3 DNA reads TGTGCCAGCAGCCCCCCCCGGGACGAGCAGTACTTC. Its protein is CASSPPRDEQYF.

This clone was counted once. The CDR3 spells CASSTWGVLEQYF. DNA of the CDR3: TGTGCCAGCTCCACCTGGGGAGTTCTGGAGCAGTACTTC. This chain connects TRBV18 to TRBJ2-7, with a possible D match to TRBD2 (5 bases). In germline, CDR1 is KGHSH, CDR2 LQKENI. The V gene lost 6 bases and the J gene lost 7 bases, with 16 bases spanning the gap. This CDR3 spans 13 amino acids.

The rearrangement links TRBV25-1 to TRBJ2-5; 11 bases fit TRBD1. Near its end, the DNA agrees better with TRBJ2-7, so the J call may be wrong. The CDR3 length is 14 residues. CDR1 is MGHDK, CDR2 SYGVNS, per germline. The CDR3 sequence is CASSPDRGHNEQYF. The CDR3 nucleotides read TGTGCCAGCAGCCCGGACAGGGGGCACAACGAGCAGTACTTC.

This rearrangement joins TRBV7-9 to TRBJ2-7; TRBD2 is a possible D gene (6 bases). CDR3 length: 14 amino acids. V was shortened by 1 base and J by 7 bases, with 14 bases between the two germline ends. Germline V gene lookup returns CDR1 SEHNR and CDR2 FQNEAQ (reference sequence). For the CDR3, the DNA is TGTGCCAGCAGCTTAGTTAAGTCCGGGGGAGAGCAGTACTTC. Its translation is CASSLVKSGGEQYF.

This clone was found once. The rearrangement links TRBV29-1 to TRBJ1-1; D unclear. Germline V gene lookup returns CDR1 SQVTM and CDR2 ANQGSEA. This CDR3 is 10 amino acids long. V lost 4 bases to trimming and J lost 5 bases, with 5 bases between them. CDR3 sequence (DNA): TGCAGCGTTGTTGCGACTGAAGCTTTCTTT. It yields the protein CSVVATEAFF.

There are a few counts of this clone. The gene calls are TRBV15 and TRBJ2-1; perhaps TRBD1 as D (5 bases). Trimming took 7 bases from V and 4 from J, leaving 14 bases between them. The CDR3 is 14 amino acids. Germline-derived CDR1 and CDR2 are LNHNV and YYDKDF (reference sequence). CDR3 coding DNA: TGTGCCACCAACCAGAAGACAGCATACAATGAGCAGTTCTTC. Translating it yields CATNQKTAYNEQFF. The full variable domain, completed using reference TRBV15 and TRBJ2-1, is DAMVIQNPRYQVTQFGKPVTLSCSQTLNHNVMYWYQQKSSQAPKLLFHYYDKDFNNEADTPDNFQSRRPNTSFCFLDIRSPGLGDTAMYLCATNQKTAYNEQFFGPGTRLTVL.

V and J are TRBV7-2 and TRBJ2-1; the match to TRBD1 covers 9 bases. The V and J ends lost 4 bases and 4 bases, in that order; junction bases with no gene match: 5. The length of the CDR3 is 15 residues. Germline V gene lookup returns CDR1 SGHTA and CDR2 FQGNSA. CDR3: CASSSGTGSYNEQFF. In DNA, the CDR3 is TGTGCCAGCAGCTCTGGGACAGGGTCTTACAATGAGCAGTTCTTC.

The chain uses TRBV19 and TRBJ1-2, with 9 nucleotides matching TRBD1. Trimming at V came to 7 bases and at J to 3 bases, leaving 12 bases not matched to a gene. The CDR3 contains 16 residues. Germline CDR1 reads LNHDA; CDR2 reads SQIVND (reference sequence). CDR3 coding DNA: TGTGCCAGTATGGACCACCCGACAGGGGGAGACTATGGCTACACCTTC. Its protein product is CASMDHPTGGDYGYTF.

DNA for the CDR3: TGCGCCAGCAGTGAGGGACAGGGGTACGGCTACACCTTC. This gives the protein CASSEGQGYGYTF. V is TRBV10-2 and J is TRBJ1-2, with 9 bases fitting TRBD1. Germline trimming cut 2 bases from V and 8 bases from J; bases unmatched to any gene: 3. The CDR3 is 13 amino acids. Germline V gives CDR1 WSHSY, CDR2 SAAADI.

The chain employs TRBV5-1 and TRBJ2-7, with 12 bases fitting TRBD2. J gave up 3 bases and V 7 bases, and 8 bases lay outside the gene matches. CDR1 and CDR2 (germline): SGHRS, YFSETQ. The CDR3 consists of 15 residues. CDR3: CASGAGLAGLYEQYF. The CDR3 region has the DNA TGCGCCAGCGGAGCTGGACTAGCGGGGCTCTACGAGCAGTACTTC. Filled out from reference TRBV5-1 and TRBJ2-7, the complete variable domain reads KAGVTQTPRYLIKTRGQQVTLSCSPISGHRSVSWYQQTPGQGLQFLFEYFSETQRNKGNFPGRFSGRQFSNSRSEMNVSTLELGDSALYLCASGAGLAGLYEQYFGPGTRLTVT.

This sequence joins TRBV18 and TRBJ1-2; no reliable D call. From germline, CDR1 is KGHSH and CDR2 LQKENI. V shed 2 bases and J shed 4 bases, with 8 bases lying between them. The CDR3 has 13 amino acids. The CDR3 spells CASSPDQAYGYTF. The CDR3 DNA reads TGTGCCAGCTCACCAGACCAGGCCTATGGCTACACCTTC.